What follows is one T cell receptor (beta chain) and its context. Its matching antigen is unknown. The CDR3 is made up of 14 amino acids. V lost 5 bases, J lost 4 bases, and 11 bases lay in between. The germline V gene encodes CDR1 SEHNR and CDR2 FQNEAQ (reference sequence). The data originate from a study of T cell responses to AZD1222 COVID-19 vaccine. Study-level results: Across spike, vaccine-associated CD4 TCRs were found, dominant at 160-218 and 743-854.

TCRdb's copy holds only in-frame clones and misses some; the assay was immunoSEQ multiplex PCR. The sample has roughly 150,000 clones; 75% to 90% are singletons. Second doses were pooled across both intervals (about 4 or about 12 weeks). Sequencing used peripheral blood, obtained 28 days after the second AZD1222 dose. This receptor was identified in an adult who received the AZD1222 COVID-19 vaccine. The genes are TRBV7-9 and TRBJ1-4; D unclear. CDR3 residues: CASSLTGVNEKLFF. Written as DNA, the CDR3 is TGTGCCAGCAGCCTGACCGGAGTTAATGAAAAACTGTTTTTT.